This T cell receptor (beta chain) is drawn from a study of cytomegalovirus exposure and HLA in healthy donors. Worth noting for this clone: Its specificity is unknown.

PCR was performed using 60 Vbeta and 13 Jbeta primers. Using immunoSEQ multiplex PCR, the repertoire was profiled, and TCRdb retains in-frame clones only, with some absent. Its table lists 20,000 to 25,000 clones. Study-wide findings and caveats: A later analysis found most CMV-associated TCR beta chains apparently HLA-restricted. In a later analysis, TCR beta V- and J-gene trimming showed a link to a missense DCLRE1C variant. It was taken for granted in presence/absence analyses that sequencing depth across donors was roughly uniform.

Germline V CDR1 and CDR2: SGHRS, YFSETQ. Trimming pared 1 base from V and 3 bases from J, leaving 15 bases between. The CDR3 loop spans 16 amino acids. This chain joins TRBV5-1 and TRBJ2-3, with D possibly matching TRBD2 (7 bases). The source material was PBMCs. This receptor was identified in a man between 60 and 70 years old in good health and CMV-seropositive. Here the CDR3 DNA reads TGCGCCAGCAGCTTGAACGGGGGGCGCGGAACAGATACGCAGTATTTT. Protein product: CASSLNGGRGTDTQYF.